This T cell receptor beta chain originates from a study of regulatory T cells in long-lasting Graves disease. Study-wide points: The persistent group shared fewer than 3,500 public clonotypes, more than the approximately 890 shared by new patients.

Note on this clonotype: Its antigen is still unknown.

Arm-PCR of CDR3 regions with iRepertoire HTBI primers generated TCR beta libraries. TCRdb processed the multiplex PCR reads anew with MiXCR; each CDR3 protein has one entry. The sample has 380,000 or so distinct CDR3 sequences; around 15% are singletons. This sample's time point: newly diagnosed GD, antithyroid drugs for less than 3 months. Construction of the TCR library relied on RNA isolated from PBMCs. This CDR3 is built from 12 residues. The germline CDR1 and CDR2 sequences are MDHEN and SYDVKM. Trimming pared 3 bases from V and 14 bases from J, leaving 16 bases between. These data are also associated with another study on T cells in Graves' hyperthyroidism and ophthalmopathy. That study adds: Peripheral blood also featured most of the thyroid clonotypes expanded above 0.001.

Here the sequenced sample was peripheral blood mononuclear cells (PBMCs), taken at new diagnosis, from a patient treated with antithyroid drugs. The receptor was derived from a woman aged 18-29 years with Graves disease. This chain links TRBV28 with TRBJ1-1; the D is unclear. The CDR3: CASSFPSGKPFF. The CDR3 DNA sequence: TGTGCCAGCAGTTTCCCGAGTGGGAAGCCCTTCTTT. The complete variable domain, with remaining parts taken from reference TRBV28 and TRBJ1-1, reads DVKVTQSSRYLVKRTGEKVFLECVQDMDHENMFWYRQDPGLGLRLIYFSYDVKMKEKGDIPEGYSVSREKKERFSLILESASTNQTSMYLCASSFPSGKPFFGQGTRLTVV.